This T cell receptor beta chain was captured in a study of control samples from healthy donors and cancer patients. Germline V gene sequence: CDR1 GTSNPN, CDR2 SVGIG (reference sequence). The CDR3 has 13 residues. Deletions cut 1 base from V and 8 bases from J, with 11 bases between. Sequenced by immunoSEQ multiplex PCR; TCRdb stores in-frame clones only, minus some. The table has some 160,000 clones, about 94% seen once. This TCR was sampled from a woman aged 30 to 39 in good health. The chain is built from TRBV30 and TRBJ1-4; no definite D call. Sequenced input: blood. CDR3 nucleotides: TGTGCCTGGAGTGGAGGGAGGCGGGAAAAACTGTTTTTT. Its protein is CAWSGGRREKLFF. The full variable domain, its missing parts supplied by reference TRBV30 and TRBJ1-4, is SQTIHQWPATLVQPVGSPLSLECTVEGTSNPNLYWYRQAAGRGLQLLFYSVGIGQISSEVPQNLSASRPQDRQFILSSKKLLLSDSGFYLCAWSGGRREKLFFGSGTQLSVL.